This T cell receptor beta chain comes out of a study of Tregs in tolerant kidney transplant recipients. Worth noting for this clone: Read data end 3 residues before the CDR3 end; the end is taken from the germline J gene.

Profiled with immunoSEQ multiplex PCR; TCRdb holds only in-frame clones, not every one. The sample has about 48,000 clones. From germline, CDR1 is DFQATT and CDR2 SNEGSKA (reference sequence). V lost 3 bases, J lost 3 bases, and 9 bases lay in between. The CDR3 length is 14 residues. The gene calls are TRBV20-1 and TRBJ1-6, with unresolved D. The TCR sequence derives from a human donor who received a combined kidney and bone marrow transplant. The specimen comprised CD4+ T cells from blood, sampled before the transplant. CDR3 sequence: CSARRRGYNSPLHF. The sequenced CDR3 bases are TGCAGTGCTAGGAGAAGAGGCTATAATTCACCC.